Below, 14 T cell receptor beta chains from the same sample are listed, as sequenced in a study of CD8 T cells in Susac syndrome. Reverse transcription of about 0.5 to 1 ug RNA used random hexamers. TCRdb used MiXCR to reprocess the immunoSEQ multiplex PCR reads, holding one entry per CDR3 protein. The sample includes 210,000 or so distinct CDR3 sequences, 94% of them seen just once. The sample comprised CD4+ T cells from PBMCs. The source is a human donor with Susac syndrome.

The gene calls are TRBV5-1 and TRBJ2-7, with TRBD2 matching over 8 bases. J gave up 7 bases and V 0 bases, and 6 bases lay outside the gene matches. CDR3 length: 14 amino acids. Per germline, CDR1 SGHRS and CDR2 YFSETQ. CDR3: CASSLDGGAGEQYF. The CDR3 nucleotides read TGCGCCAGCAGCTTGGACGGGGGGGCCGGGGAGCAGTACTTC.

V gene TRBV19 combines with J gene TRBJ1-2; TRBD1 agrees at 7 bases. The CDR3 is 16 amino acids. CDR1 LNHDA and CDR2 SQIVND come from the germline V gene (reference sequence). Trimming took 5 bases from V and 1 from J; bases not matched to a gene: 10. CDR3 sequence: CASSGDRTTNNYGYTF. Written as DNA, the CDR3 is TGTGCCAGTAGTGGGGACAGAACGACGAATAACTATGGCTACACCTTC. The complete variable domain, with remaining parts taken from reference TRBV19 and TRBJ1-2, reads DGGITQSPKYLFRKEGQNVTLSCEQNLNHDAMYWYRQDPGQGLRLIYYSQIVNDFQKGDIAEGYSVSREKKESFPLTVTSAQKNPTAFYLCASSGDRTTNNYGYTFGSGTRLTVV.

The chain carries TRBV6-6 and TRBJ1-2, with D maybe TRBD1 (5 bases). The V end was cut by 2 bases, the J end by 5 bases, with 12 bases between. The germline V gene encodes CDR1 MNHNY and CDR2 SVGAGI (reference sequence). The CDR3 contains 14 residues. The CDR3 DNA reads TGTGCCAGCAGTTACGCGGGGGACTTATATGGCTACACCTTC. Protein sequence: CASSYAGDLYGYTF.

The chain employs TRBV7-3 and TRBJ1-2; 10 nucleotides align to TRBD1. There are 15 residues in the CDR3. The V and J ends lost 4 bases and 7 bases, in that order; junction bases with no gene match: 9. Germline lookup yields CDR1 SGHTA and CDR2 FQGTGA. CDR3 bases: TGTGCCAGCAGCTCAACCCCCTGGGACAGGGGTGGCTACACCTTC. It yields the protein CASSSTPWDRGGYTF.

J is TRBJ1-1 and V is TRBV5-1; maybe TRBD1 (6 bases). The CDR3 has 15 amino acids. Deletions cut 6 bases from V and 5 bases from J, with 20 bases between. The germline gives CDR1 SGHRS, CDR2 YFSETQ. This CDR3 is CASNFGGGRGTEAFF. CDR3 in DNA: TGCGCCAGCAACTTCGGCGGGGGGCGCGGGACTGAAGCTTTCTTT.

The chain uses TRBV20-1 and TRBJ2-5; 10 bases map to TRBD1. Per the germline V gene, CDR1 is DFQATT and CDR2 is SNEGSKA (reference sequence). The V gene end was trimmed by 1 base and the J gene end by 4 bases; junction bases not matched to a gene: 15. This CDR3 comprises 18 residues. The chain's CDR3 is CSARVGGRQGANRETQYF. The CDR3 DNA follows: TGCAGTGCTAGAGTTGGCGGTCGACAGGGGGCGAACCGAGAGACCCAGTACTTC.

This chain links TRBV7-9 with TRBJ1-1, with 8 bases identical to TRBD1. V shed 6 bases, J shed 4 bases, and the junction held 10 bases outside the gene matches. The germline V gene encodes CDR1 SEHNR and CDR2 FQNEAQ (reference sequence). This CDR3 comprises 15 residues. CDR3: CASSLPTGVGTEAFF. In DNA, the CDR3 is TGTGCCAGCAGTCTACCGACAGGGGTCGGCACTGAAGCTTTCTTT.

This sequence joins TRBV10-3 and TRBJ1-2; possibly TRBD1 for D (6 bases). V was pared by 6 bases and J by 8 bases, with 13 bases between. Germline-derived CDR1 and CDR2 are ENHRY and SYGVKD. This CDR3 has 12 amino acids. CDR3 sequence: CAIRSGERGYTF. In DNA form, the CDR3 reads TGTGCCATCAGATCAGGGGAGCGGGGCTACACCTTC.

This chain connects TRBV30 to TRBJ2-5; perhaps TRBD2 as D (7 bases). The length of the CDR3 is 12 residues. Looked up from germline, CDR1 is GTSNPN and CDR2 is SVGIG (reference sequence). CDR3 sequence: CAHGGAKETQYF. The CDR3 coding sequence is TGTGCTCATGGGGGGGCTAAAGAGACCCAGTACTTC.

This clonotype appeared once. The chain carries TRBV5-4 and TRBJ2-5; 8 bases line up with TRBD2. The germline CDR1 and CDR2 sequences are SGHNT and YYREEE (reference sequence). The J segment lost 1 base and the V segment lost 4 bases, leaving 12 bases of the junction unmatched. The CDR3 loop spans 17 amino acids. The CDR3: CASSGRSGGGLQETQYF. DNA of the CDR3: TGTGCCAGCAGCGGGAGGAGCGGCGGGGGGCTCCAAGAGACCCAGTACTTC. Looking up the rest from reference TRBV5-4 and TRBJ2-5 gives the full variable domain: ETGVTQSPTHLIKTRGQQVTLRCSSQSGHNTVSWYQQALGQGPQFIFQYYREEENGRGNFPPRFSGLQFPNYSSELNVNALELDDSALYLCASSGRSGGGLQETQYFGPGTRLLVL.

This chain connects TRBV4-1 to TRBJ1-2, with D possibly matching TRBD1 (5 bases). Germline CDR1 is MGHRA and CDR2 is YSYEKL. The CDR3 covers 16 residues. V was cut by 3 bases and J by 7 bases, with 21 bases left in between. The CDR3 sequence: CASSHPRPGWGSGYTF. CDR3 in DNA: TGCGCCAGCAGCCACCCCCGGCCAGGGTGGGGCTCTGGCTACACCTTC.

This chain joins TRBV20-1 and TRBJ2-5, with a weak D call TRBD1 (6 bases). CDR1 DFQATT and CDR2 SNEGSKA come from the germline V gene (reference sequence). The CDR3 runs to 13 residues. The V gene lost 1 base and the J gene lost 5 bases, with 11 bases spanning the gap. CDR3 residues: CSARGLRGETQYF. Written as DNA, the CDR3 is TGCAGTGCTAGAGGGCTGAGGGGGGAGACCCAGTACTTC.

The genes are TRBV25-1 and TRBJ1-6, with D uncertain. Germline CDR1 MGHDK, CDR2 SYGVNS. Trimming took 2 bases from V and 7 from J, leaving 6 bases between them. The CDR3 runs to 13 residues. The CDR3 DNA is TGTGCCAGCAGTGAACTGTGGAATTCACCCCTCCACTTT. The encoded protein is CASSELWNSPLHF.

The chain joins TRBV12-3 or TRBV12-4 to TRBJ2-7, with a weak D call TRBD1 (5 bases). V lost 5 bases and J lost 3, with 14 bases in between. This CDR3 comprises 14 residues. The CDR3 spells CASSLQGAFYEQYF. The CDR3 region has the DNA TGTGCCAGCAGTCTACAAGGGGCGTTCTACGAGCAGTACTTC.